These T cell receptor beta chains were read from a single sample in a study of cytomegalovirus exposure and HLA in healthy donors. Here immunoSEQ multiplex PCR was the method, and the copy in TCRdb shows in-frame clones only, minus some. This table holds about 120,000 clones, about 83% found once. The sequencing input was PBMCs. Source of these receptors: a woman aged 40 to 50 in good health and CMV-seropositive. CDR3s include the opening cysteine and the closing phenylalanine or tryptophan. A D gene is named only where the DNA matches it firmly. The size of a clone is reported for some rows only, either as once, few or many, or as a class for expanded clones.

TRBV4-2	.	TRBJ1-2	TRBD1	CASSQIRGLGYGYTF	TGTGCCAGCAGCCAGATCAGGGGGCTGGGCTATGGCTACACCTTC
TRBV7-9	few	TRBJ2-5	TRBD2	CASSPGTSGFQETQYF	TGTGCCAGCAGCCCCGGGACTAGCGGGTTCCAAGAGACCCAGTACTTC
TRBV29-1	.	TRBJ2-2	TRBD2	CSVATISGAVGELFF	TGCAGCGTTGCCACAATTAGCGGGGCGGTCGGGGAGCTGTTTTTT
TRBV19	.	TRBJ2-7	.	CASSQTEFYEQYF	TGTGCCAGTAGCCAGACAGAGTTCTACGAGCAGTACTTC
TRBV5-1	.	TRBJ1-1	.	CASRSVPDTEAFF	TGCGCCAGCAGATCCGTCCCGGACACTGAAGCTTTCTTT
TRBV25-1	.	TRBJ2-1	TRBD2	CASSGTSGRSYNEQFF	TGTGCCAGCAGTGGTACTAGCGGCCGCTCCTACAATGAGCAGTTCTTC
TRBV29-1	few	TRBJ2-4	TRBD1	CSVEDRGTGKNIQYF	TGCAGCGTTGAAGATCGAGGGACAGGGAAAAACATTCAGTACTTC
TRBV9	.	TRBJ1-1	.	CASSVGSPNTEAFF	TGTGCCAGCAGCGTAGGGAGCCCGAACACTGAAGCTTTCTTT
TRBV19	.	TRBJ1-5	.	CASSGSVGAQPQHF	TGTGCCAGTAGTGGATCGGTGGGGGCACAGCCCCAGCATTTT
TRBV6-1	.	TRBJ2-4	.	CASSEQGAKNIQYF	TGTGCCAGCAGTGAACAGGGAGCCAAAAACATTCAGTACTTC
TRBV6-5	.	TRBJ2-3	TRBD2	CASSLAGGPNTDTQYF	TGTGCCAGCAGTTTAGCGGGGGGGCCTAACACAGATACGCAGTATTTT
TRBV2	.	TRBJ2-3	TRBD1	CASSQGQGTDTQYF	TGTGCCAGCAGTCAGGGACAGGGCACAGATACGCAGTATTTT
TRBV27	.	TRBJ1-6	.	CASSLQDRNNSPLHF	TGTGCCAGCAGTTTACAGGACAGAAATAATTCACCCCTCCACTTT
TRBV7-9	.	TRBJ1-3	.	CASSSNRRISGNTIYF	TGTGCCAGCAGCTCCAACAGGCGGATCTCTGGAAACACCATATATTTT
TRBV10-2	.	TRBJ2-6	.	CASSERGRVSGANVLTF	TGCGCCAGCAGCGAAAGGGGGAGGGTCTCTGGGGCCAACGTCCTGACTTTC
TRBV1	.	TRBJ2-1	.	CTSIHSDRSFF	TGCACCAGCATCCATTCGGACAGATCGTTCTTC
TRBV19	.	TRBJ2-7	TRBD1	CASSIRAGGYEQYF	TGTGCCAGTAGTATAAGGGCAGGGGGCTACGAGCAGTACTTC
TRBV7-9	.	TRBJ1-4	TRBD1	CASSSTGSLFF	TGTGCCAGCAGCTCGACAGGGAGTCTGTTTTTT
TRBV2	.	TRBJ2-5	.	CASSASKETQYF	TGTGCCAGCAGCGCCTCTAAAGAGACCCAGTACTTC
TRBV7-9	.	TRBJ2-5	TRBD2	CASSRGLAGGRETQYF	TGTGCCAGCAGCAGGGGACTAGCGGGGGGTCGAGAGACCCAGTACTTC
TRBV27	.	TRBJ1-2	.	CASSLSWGELAAFTF	TGTGCCAGCAGTTTATCGTGGGGGGAGTTGGCGGCCTTCACCTTC
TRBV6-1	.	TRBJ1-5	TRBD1	CASSAGTDSNQPQHF	TGTGCCAGCAGTGCCGGGACAGATAGCAATCAGCCCCAGCATTTT
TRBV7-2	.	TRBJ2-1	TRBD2	CASSTISGSYNEQFF	TGTGCCAGCAGCACCATTAGCGGGTCCTACAATGAGCAGTTCTTC
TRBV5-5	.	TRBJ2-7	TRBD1	CASSWGQSASYEQYF	TGTGCCAGCAGCTGGGGACAGAGCGCTTCCTACGAGCAGTACTTC
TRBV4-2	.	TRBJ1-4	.	CASGFGSRGTNEKLFF	TGTGCCAGCGGTTTCGGAAGTAGGGGAACTAATGAAAAACTGTTTTTT
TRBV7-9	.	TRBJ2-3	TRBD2	CASSFLAGGTDTQYF	TGTGCCAGCAGCTTTCTAGCGGGAGGCACAGATACGCAGTATTTT
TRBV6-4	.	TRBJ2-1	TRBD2	CASSVDGRGNEQFF	TGTGCCAGCAGTGTTGACGGGAGGGGGAATGAGCAGTTCTTC
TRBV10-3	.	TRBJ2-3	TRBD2	CAISVSGTTTDTQYF	TGTGCCATCAGTGTAAGCGGGACTACCACAGATACGCAGTATTTT
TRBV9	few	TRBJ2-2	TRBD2	CASSSLAGAVTGELFF	TGTGCCAGCAGCTCTTTAGCGGGAGCGGTCACCGGGGAGCTGTTTTTT
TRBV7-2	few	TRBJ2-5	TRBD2	CASSLKRDQETQYF	TGTGCCAGCAGCTTAAAGCGGGATCAAGAGACCCAGTACTTC
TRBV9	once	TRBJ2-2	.	CASSVSETNTGELFF	TGTGCCAGCAGCGTCTCCGAGACAAACACCGGGGAGCTGTTTTTT
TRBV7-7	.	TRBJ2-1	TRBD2	CASSLGTSNEQFF	TGTGCTAGCAGCTTGGGGACTAGCAATGAGCAGTTCTTC
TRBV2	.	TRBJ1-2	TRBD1	CASRPRGQTFNYGYTF	TGTGCCAGCAGGCCCAGGGGACAGACCTTTAACTATGGCTACACCTTC
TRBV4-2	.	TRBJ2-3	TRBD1	CASSQDRDDTQYF	TGTGCCAGCAGCCAGGACAGGGATGATACGCAGTATTTT
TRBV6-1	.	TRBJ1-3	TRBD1	CASSGSGQGGTGNTIYF	TGTGCCAGCAGTGGGTCCGGACAGGGTGGTACTGGAAACACCATATATTTT
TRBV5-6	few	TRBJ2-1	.	CASNRDGRLGNEQFF	TGTGCCAGCAACCGGGACGGGAGACTAGGGAATGAGCAGTTCTTC
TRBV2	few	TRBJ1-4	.	CASSDSRGLVEKLFF	TGTGCCAGCAGTGACTCCAGGGGCCTGGTTGAAAAACTGTTTTTT
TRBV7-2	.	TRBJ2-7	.	CASSSMASTGTYEQYF	TGTGCCAGCAGCTCGATGGCGTCTACGGGAACCTACGAGCAGTACTTC
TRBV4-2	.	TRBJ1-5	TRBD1	CASSHPQGAGGQPQHF	TGTGCCAGCAGCCATCCACAGGGGGCCGGGGGTCAGCCCCAGCATTTT
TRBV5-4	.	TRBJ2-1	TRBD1	CASSPTDREHEQFF	TGTGCCAGCAGCCCCACCGACAGGGAGCATGAGCAGTTCTTC
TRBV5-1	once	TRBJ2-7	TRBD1	CASSLEYRGSGGYEQYF	TGCGCCAGCAGCTTGGAGTACAGGGGAAGTGGTGGCTACGAGCAGTACTTC
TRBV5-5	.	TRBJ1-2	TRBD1	CASSPGTEVYGYTF	TGTGCCAGCAGCCCGGGGACAGAGGTCTATGGCTACACCTTC
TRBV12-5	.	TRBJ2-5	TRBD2	CASALAAGVGETQYF	TGTGCTAGTGCTCTAGCAGCGGGAGTCGGGGAGACCCAGTACTTC
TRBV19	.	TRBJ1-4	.	CASSTRQSTNEKLFF	TGTGCCAGTAGTACAAGACAGTCAACTAATGAAAAACTGTTTTTT
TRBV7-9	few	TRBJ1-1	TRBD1	CASSVRQGMDTEAFF	TGTGCCAGCAGCGTGCGACAGGGGATGGATACTGAAGCTTTCTTT
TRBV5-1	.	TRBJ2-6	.	CASSIAQGTGANVLTF	TGCGCCAGCAGCATCGCACAGGGTACTGGGGCCAACGTCCTGACTTTC
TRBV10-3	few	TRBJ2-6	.	CATTARGANVLTF	TGTGCCACCACAGCTCGGGGGGCCAACGTCCTGACTTTC
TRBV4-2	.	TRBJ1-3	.	CASSQDRDPGVSGNTIYF	TGTGCCAGCAGCCAAGACCGGGATCCGGGCGTTTCTGGAAACACCATATATTTT
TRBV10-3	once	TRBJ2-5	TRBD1	CAIKHGTGYQETQYF	TGTGCCATCAAACACGGGACAGGATACCAAGAGACCCAGTACTTC
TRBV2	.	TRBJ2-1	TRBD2	CASTPGTSGYNEQFF	TGTGCCAGCACCCCCGGGACTAGCGGATACAATGAGCAGTTCTTC
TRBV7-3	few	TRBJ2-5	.	CASSAIAAKETQYF	TGTGCCAGCAGCGCCATAGCGGCCAAAGAGACCCAGTACTTC
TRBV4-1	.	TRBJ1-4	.	CASSHTPNRDEKLFF	TGCGCCAGCAGCCATACCCCGAACAGGGACGAAAAACTGTTTTTT
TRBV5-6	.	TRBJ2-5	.	CASSSGELETQYF	TGTGCCAGCAGCTCTGGGGAGCTAGAGACCCAGTACTTC
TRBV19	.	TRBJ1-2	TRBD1	CASSSLPGQGSGYTF	TGTGCCAGTAGTTCATTACCGGGACAGGGATCTGGCTACACCTTC
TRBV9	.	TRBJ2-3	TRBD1	CASSEQGATQYF	TGTGCCAGCAGCGAGCAGGGGGCTACGCAGTATTTT
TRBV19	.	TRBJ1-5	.	CASSGRGEDQPQHF	TGTGCCAGTAGTGGCAGGGGTGAGGATCAGCCCCAGCATTTT
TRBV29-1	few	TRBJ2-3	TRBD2	CSAKTSGGPTSTDTQYF	TGCAGCGCAAAGACTAGCGGGGGCCCAACTAGCACAGATACGCAGTATTTT
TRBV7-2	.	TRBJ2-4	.	CASSLVGSAADIQYF	TGTGCCAGCAGCTTAGTTGGCTCCGCCGCGGACATTCAGTACTTC
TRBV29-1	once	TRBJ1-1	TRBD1	CSVGQTNTEAFF	TGCAGCGTGGGACAGACGAACACTGAAGCTTTCTTT
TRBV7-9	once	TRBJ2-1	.	CASTLGGNNEQFF	TGTGCCAGCACCTTGGGCGGGAACAATGAGCAGTTCTTC